Listed below are T cell receptor beta chains from one sample, sequenced in a study of CD8 T cells in Susac syndrome. TCRdb fed the immunoSEQ multiplex PCR reads into MiXCR, producing one record per CDR3 protein. The sample consists of some 180,000 distinct CDR3 sequences, roughly 94% of them appearing once. Sample: CD4+ T cells from PBMCs. The receptor source for this set is a human donor with Susac syndrome. Both conserved end residues are part of each CDR3. Each record gives: clone size, J gene, V gene, D gene, CDR3 protein, CDR3 DNA. The D gene is left open where the match is weak. Some rows have no size entry. The others give once, few or many, or a class for an expanded clone.

-,TRBJ2-1,TRBV20-1,TRBD2,CSARDYSGRAYNEQFF,TGCAGTGCTAGAGATTATAGCGGGAGGGCCTACAATGAGCAGTTCTTC
-,TRBJ1-4,TRBV20-1,-,CSAPRVIEKLFF,TGCAGTGCGCCGAGGGTTATAGAAAAACTGTTTTTT
-,TRBJ1-5,TRBV28,-,CASSLMDLTQHF,TGTGCCAGCAGTTTAATGGACCTAACCCAGCATTTT
-,TRBJ2-1,TRBV6-5,-,CASTYTGSNEQFF,TGTGCCAGCACCTATACAGGGTCCAATGAGCAGTTCTTC
-,TRBJ2-1,TRBV6-4,TRBD2,CASSLFPGSGGNEQFF,TGTGCCAGCAGTCTATTCCCTGGCTCGGGGGGGAATGAGCAGTTCTTC
-,TRBJ2-1,TRBV27,TRBD2,CASRGLAGDNEQFF,TGTGCCAGCAGGGGACTAGCGGGAGATAATGAGCAGTTCTTC
-,TRBJ2-5,TRBV7-9,TRBD1,CASSPDRGWETQYF,TGTGCCAGCAGCCCGGACAGGGGATGGGAGACCCAGTACTTC
-,TRBJ2-1,TRBV7-9,TRBD2,CASSPLSGREANEQFF,TGTGCCAGCAGCCCCCTTAGCGGGAGGGAGGCCAATGAGCAGTTCTTC
once,TRBJ2-1,TRBV20-1,TRBD1,CSAVSPGQGVNEQFF,TGCAGTGCCGTTTCCCCGGGACAGGGAGTCAATGAGCAGTTCTTC
-,TRBJ1-2,TRBV6-5,-,CASREVHKGGYTF,TGTGCCAGCAGAGAAGTTCACAAGGGCGGCTACACCTTC
-,TRBJ2-2,TRBV12-3/TRBV12-4,TRBD1,CASRFTGGPGELFF,TGTGCCAGCAGATTCACAGGGGGTCCCGGGGAGCTGTTTTTT
-,TRBJ2-1,TRBV7-9,-,CASSLGAGQREQFF,TGTGCCAGCAGCTTAGGGGCAGGGCAGAGAGAGCAGTTCTTC
-,TRBJ2-1,TRBV14,-,CASSQDWAPYNEQFF,TGTGCCAGCAGCCAAGATTGGGCCCCCTACAATGAGCAGTTCTTC
-,TRBJ2-1,TRBV12-5,TRBD1,CASGSQGLNEQFF,TGTGCTAGTGGTTCACAGGGGTTAAATGAGCAGTTCTTC
-,TRBJ2-7,TRBV4-1,TRBD2,CASSQAGGAYEQYF,TGCGCCAGCAGCCAAGCGGGGGGGGCCTACGAGCAGTACTTC